One and the same sample provided the 30 T cell receptor beta chains below, sequenced in a study of blood T cell repertoires in COVID-19. Generated by immunoSEQ multiplex PCR, the TCRdb table keeps only in-frame clones and is missing some. The table includes some 160,000 clones, 70% to 85% detected once. Sequencing input: PBMCs or T cells enriched from blood (not recorded which). The source of these receptors is a woman between 65 and 79 years old in a cohort exposed to, infected with or recovered from COVID-19 (not recorded which).

V and J are TRBV28 and TRBJ2-1, with 8 nucleotides matching TRBD2. Trimming removed 6 bases from V and 5 bases from J; junction bases left unmatched: 9. Per the germline V gene, CDR1 is MDHEN and CDR2 is SYDVKM. The CDR3 is 15 residues long. The CDR3 DNA reads TGTGCCAGCAGGCCGGGACTAGTATCCCACAATGAGCAGTTCTTC. It specifies CASRPGLVSHNEQFF.

This clone appeared a single time. The chain uses TRBV19 and TRBJ1-2; 11 bases map to TRBD1. Trimming at V came to 8 bases and at J to 3 bases, leaving 8 bases not matched to a gene. This CDR3 has 15 amino acids. The V gene's germline CDR1 is LNHDA and CDR2 SQIVND (reference sequence). CDR3 protein: CASRYGTGGHYGYTF. The CDR3 coding sequence is TGTGCCAGTCGATACGGGACAGGGGGACACTATGGCTACACCTTC.

This clone was seen only a few times. The chain links TRBV7-8 to TRBJ2-1; 8 bases are a match to TRBD2. The CDR3 spans 15 residues. Per germline, CDR1 SGHVS and CDR2 FQNEAQ. The junction had 3 bases not matched to a gene; V was cut back by 2 bases and J by 3 bases. The chain's CDR3 is CASSLREGSYNEQFF. CDR3 DNA: TGTGCCAGCAGCTTACGGGAGGGAAGCTACAATGAGCAGTTCTTC.

The chain couples TRBV30 to TRBJ1-1; 7 bases map to TRBD1. V trimming: 0 bases; J trimming: 10 bases; junction bases outside the gene matches: 5. CDR1 and CDR2 from the germline V gene are GTSNPN and SVGIG (reference sequence). CDR3 length equals 12 residues. The CDR3 nucleotides read TGTGCCTGGAGTGTACAGACAGGGCGAGCTTTCTTT. Its protein product is CAWSVQTGRAFF.

This chain links TRBV18 with TRBJ1-2; 8 nucleotides match TRBD1. The junction had 6 bases not matched to a gene; V was cut back by 0 bases and J by 6 bases. Germline V CDR1 and CDR2: KGHSH, LQKENI. The CDR3 covers 15 residues. For the CDR3, the DNA is TGTGCCAGCTCACCACCGGGAATGACAGGGGATGGCTACACCTTC. It translates to CASSPPGMTGDGYTF.

This chain connects TRBV6-5 to TRBJ1-1, with unresolved D. This CDR3 is built from 14 residues. Germline values: CDR1 MNHEY, CDR2 SVGAGI. V was clipped by 7 bases and J by 1 base, with 13 bases between them. The CDR3 bases are TGTGCCAGCATCCGGGGAGGCCCGAACACTGAAGCTTTCTTT. Protein: CASIRGGPNTEAFF.

The gene calls are TRBV6-6 and TRBJ1-1; 8 nucleotides align to TRBD1. This CDR3 is 15 amino acids long. CDR1 and CDR2 from the germline V gene are MNHNY and SVGAGI (reference sequence). V lost 6 bases, J lost 1 base, and 7 bases stayed unmatched. CDR3 in amino acids: CASSDRGSPNTEAFF. The CDR3 DNA sequence: TGTGCCAGCAGCGACAGGGGAAGCCCGAACACTGAAGCTTTCTTT.

The CDR3 here is CASSPGGGQPQHF. In DNA form, the CDR3 reads TGTGCCAGCAGCCCAGGGGGCGGTCAGCCCCAGCATTTT. The V and J genes are TRBV5-6 and TRBJ1-5; 8 bases are shared with TRBD1. Germline trimming cut 4 bases from V and 6 bases from J; bases unmatched to any gene: 3. The CDR3 is 13 residues long. Germline CDR1 SGHDT, CDR2 YYEEEE.

The chain is built from TRBV7-2 and TRBJ2-5; maybe TRBD1 (5 bases). Germline CDR1 SGHTA, CDR2 FQGNSA. V lost 6 bases and J 2 bases, leaving 13 bases between the germline ends. CDR3 size: 14 residues. The CDR3 DNA follows: TGTGCCAGCAGTCGGAGACAGAGACAAGAGACCCAGTACTTC. It encodes CASSRRQRQETQYF.

The chain links TRBV28 to TRBJ1-1; D ambiguous. This CDR3 is built from 14 residues. CDR1 and CDR2 (germline): MDHEN, SYDVKM. Trimming took 3 bases from V and 3 from J, leaving 11 bases between them. CDR3 amino acids: CASSLPRLDTEAFF. The CDR3 region has the DNA TGTGCCAGCAGTTTGCCTCGACTAGACACTGAAGCTTTCTTT.

The V and J genes are TRBV14 and TRBJ2-7, with TRBD1 as a possible D gene (5 bases). V was clipped by 5 bases and J by 0 bases, with 8 bases between them. From germline, CDR1 is SGHDN and CDR2 FVKESK. The CDR3 is made up of 13 amino acids. The CDR3 DNA reads TGTGCCAGCAGCATTCAGGGCTCCTACGAGCAGTACTTC. It encodes CASSIQGSYEQYF.

The chain joins TRBV2 to TRBJ1-5; 9 bases fit TRBD1. The CDR3 runs to 16 residues. The V gene end was trimmed by 1 base and the J gene end by 3 bases; junction bases not matched to a gene: 4. Germline V CDR1 and CDR2: SNHLY, FYNNEI. CDR3 sequence reads: CASSEGTGVLNQPQHF. CDR3 coding DNA: TGTGCCAGCAGTGAAGGGACAGGGGTCCTCAATCAGCCCCAGCATTTT.

The rearrangement links TRBV19 to TRBJ1-2, with 7 bases aligning to TRBD1. V lost 2 bases and J lost 3; bases outside the gene matches: 0. CDR1 and CDR2 (germline): LNHDA, SQIVND (reference sequence). The CDR3 consists of 13 residues. DNA for the CDR3: TGTGCCAGTAGTATAACAGGGGACTATGGCTACACCTTC. It yields the protein CASSITGDYGYTF.

This clone has just a few counts. The rearrangement links TRBV7-2 to TRBJ2-1; 12 nucleotides match TRBD2. The CDR3 runs 17 residues. Germline V CDR1 and CDR2: SGHTA, FQGNSA. The J segment lost 5 bases and the V segment lost 2 bases, leaving 7 bases of the junction unmatched. CDR3 sequence: CASSLPSGRAGNNEQFF. The CDR3 bases are TGTGCCAGCAGCTTACCTAGCGGGAGGGCCGGCAACAATGAGCAGTTCTTC.

A few counts support this clone. The chain joins TRBV6-4 to TRBJ1-6; unclear D gene. Trimming stripped 3 bases from V and 9 bases from J, with 9 bases between. The CDR3 runs 13 residues. Germline V lookup: CDR1 MRHNA, CDR2 SNTAGT. The CDR3 loop is CASSDDTLSPLHF. The DNA of the CDR3 is TGTGCCAGCAGTGATGACACACTTTCACCCCTCCACTTT.

J is TRBJ2-2 and V is TRBV28, with TRBD1 matching over 8 bases. V lost 4 bases and J lost 6; bases outside the gene matches: 7. The CDR3 covers 15 residues. CDR1 is MDHEN and CDR2 is SYDVKM in the germline V gene. Here the CDR3 reads CASSSSGQGSGELFF. CDR3 DNA: TGTGCCAGCAGTTCCTCAGGACAGGGTTCCGGGGAGCTGTTTTTT.

The gene calls are TRBV11-2 and TRBJ2-1; D is unresolved. This CDR3 is built from 15 residues. The V end lost 8 bases, the J end lost 1 base, and 15 bases lay between the germline ends. Germline V gene lookup returns CDR1 SGHAT and CDR2 FQNNGV. This chain's CDR3 is CASSAEWSSYNEQFF. In DNA, the CDR3 is TGTGCCAGCTCGGCCGAGTGGAGTTCCTACAATGAGCAGTTCTTC.

The V call is TRBV7-3, the J call TRBJ1-2; D possibly corresponds to TRBD1 (5 bases). The length of the CDR3 is 13 residues. Germline assignment: CDR1 SGHTA and CDR2 FQGTGA. Trimming cost V 3 bases and J 9 bases, with 14 bases left between them. The CDR3 here is CASSLDGTTSYTF. The CDR3 DNA reads TGTGCCAGCAGCTTGGACGGGACTACGAGCTACACCTTC.

The chain joins TRBV19 to TRBJ1-2; the match to TRBD1 covers 9 bases. Unmatched junction bases numbered 12, after V lost 9 bases and J lost 4 bases. Germline V gene lookup returns CDR1 LNHDA and CDR2 SQIVND (reference sequence). The CDR3 extends over 15 amino acids. The CDR3 sequence is CASAPGQGGFYGYTF. CDR3 coding DNA: TGTGCCAGCGCGCCGGGACAGGGAGGTTTCTATGGCTACACCTTC. Together with reference TRBV19 and TRBJ1-2, the CDR3 gives the full variable domain: DGGITQSPKYLFRKEGQNVTLSCEQNLNHDAMYWYRQDPGQGLRLIYYSQIVNDFQKGDIAEGYSVSREKKESFPLTVTSAQKNPTAFYLCASAPGQGGFYGYTFGSGTRLTVV.

The gene calls are TRBV7-9 and TRBJ2-3; TRBD2 matches at 9 bases. After removal of 4 bases from V and 0 bases from J, the junction contained 23 bases not matched to a gene. This CDR3 is built from 22 residues. The germline CDR1 and CDR2 sequences are SEHNR and FQNEAQ (reference sequence). The CDR3 region has the DNA TGTGCCAGCAGCTGGGCCCGGTTTAGCGGGAGACGGTCTGATTCTAGCACAGATACGCAGTATTTT. Translated: CASSWARFSGRRSDSSTDTQYF.

This chain joins TRBV10-3 and TRBJ2-7, with D tentatively TRBD2 (5 bases). The V end was cut by 6 bases, the J end by 2 bases, with 23 bases between. CDR3 length equals 17 residues. In germline, CDR1 is ENHRY, CDR2 SYGVKD. The CDR3 nucleotides read TGTGCCATCAGACCCCGATCCGGGCCCCACGGGGCCTACGAGCAGTACTTC. Translation: CAIRPRSGPHGAYEQYF.

The rearrangement uses TRBV12-3 or TRBV12-4 and TRBJ2-7; unclear D gene. The CDR3 is made up of 11 amino acids. Trimming stripped 3 bases from V and 4 bases from J, with 4 bases between. CDR3 protein: CASSFRYEQYF. In DNA, the CDR3 is TGTGCCAGCAGTTTCAGGTACGAGCAGTACTTC.

This clone has a handful of counts. The rearrangement joins TRBV24-1 to TRBJ2-3; 11 positions match TRBD1. J was trimmed by 7 bases and V by 3 bases; bases with no gene match: 11. From germline, CDR1 is KGHDR and CDR2 SFDVKD. CDR3 length: 17 amino acids. Written as DNA, the CDR3 is TGTGCCACCAGTGATGCATCCCGGGACAGGGGGTGGAATACGCAGTATTTT. Its translation: CATSDASRDRGWNTQYF.

The chain uses TRBV25-1 and TRBJ2-1; 13 nucleotides line up with TRBD2. The germline V gene has CDR1 MGHDK and CDR2 SYGVNS. Germline trimming cut 8 bases from V and 7 bases from J; bases unmatched to any gene: 8. The CDR3 length is 15 residues. As DNA, the CDR3 is TGTGCCAGCCGACTTCCGGGACTAGCGGGGAATGAGCAGTTCTTC. It codes for CASRLPGLAGNEQFF.

This sequence joins TRBV21-1 and TRBJ1-2. TRBV21-1 is assigned pseudogene status. The CDR3 consists of 12 residues. The CDR3 loop is CASSKARGGYTF. CDR3 DNA sequence: TGTGCCAGCAGCAAAGCTCGGGGTGGCTACACCTTC.

V usage is TRBV19 and J usage is TRBJ1-2; D unclear. Trimming stripped 9 bases from V and 14 bases from J, with 28 bases between. The CDR3 consists of 14 residues. The germline gives CDR1 LNHDA, CDR2 SQIVND (reference sequence). The CDR3 loop reads CARGQASPRSRWTF. In DNA, the CDR3 is TGTGCCAGAGGTCAGGCCAGCCCCCGGTCAAGGTGGACCTTC.

The sample holds a few counts of this clone. The V gene is TRBV28, the J gene TRBJ2-2, with 7 bases identical to TRBD2. The CDR3 extends over 14 amino acids. Germline V gives CDR1 MDHEN, CDR2 SYDVKM. J lost 9 bases, V lost 6 bases, and 10 bases had no gene match. The chain's CDR3 is CASSNSGGGRELFF. DNA for the CDR3: TGTGCCAGCAGCAACTCTGGGGGGGGAAGGGAGCTGTTTTTT.

This clone has more than one count but fewer than ten. This sequence joins TRBV5-4 and TRBJ2-7; 9 nucleotides line up with TRBD1. Trimming removed 4 bases from V and 1 base from J; junction bases left unmatched: 6. Germline-derived CDR1 and CDR2 are SGHNT and YYREEE (reference sequence). The CDR3 is 15 amino acids. The DNA for the CDR3 is TGTGCCAGCAGCCGGACAGGGGCCATGTCCTACGAGCAGTACTTC. This codes for CASSRTGAMSYEQYF.

This clone was detected many times. The chain links TRBV18 to TRBJ1-5; D possibly corresponds to TRBD1 (6 bases). The V end was cut by 3 bases, the J end by 5 bases, with 17 bases between. This CDR3 contains 16 residues. CDR1 and CDR2 from the germline V gene are KGHSH and LQKENI. The CDR3 loop reads CASSPEHRVRYQPQHF. The CDR3 region has the DNA TGTGCCAGCTCACCCGAACACAGGGTCAGGTATCAGCCCCAGCATTTT.

The chain employs TRBV7-8 and TRBJ2-1; 7 positions agree with TRBD1. This CDR3 has 14 residues. Germline V gene data show CDR1 as SGHVS and CDR2 as FQNEAQ. J gave up 9 bases and V 5 bases, and 10 bases lay outside the gene matches. The CDR3 region is CASSHSTGISEQFF. The DNA of the CDR3 is TGTGCCAGCAGCCATTCGACAGGGATCAGTGAGCAGTTCTTC.